What follows are 25 T cell receptor beta chains derived from one specimen sequenced in a study of control samples from healthy donors and cancer patients. Sequencing used immunoSEQ multiplex PCR; TCRdb keeps in-frame clones, though not all of them. The data contain approximately 170,000 clones, approximately 86% of them seen just once; the ten biggest clones take up around 5%. The source material was blood. These receptors were collected from a woman aged 25 to 39 in good health.

The V gene is TRBV28, the J gene TRBJ2-1, with TRBD2 matching over 11 bases. The J segment lost 1 base and the V segment lost 3 bases, leaving 5 bases of the junction unmatched. The CDR3 length is 17 residues. Looked up from germline, CDR1 is MDHEN and CDR2 is SYDVKM. CDR3 nucleotide sequence: TGTGCCAGCAGTTTTCCGACTAGCGGGAATTCCTACAATGAGCAGTTCTTC. Translation gives CASSFPTSGNSYNEQFF.

This clone was found once. The V gene is TRBV14, the J gene TRBJ1-1, with a tentative D call TRBD1 (5 bases). Looked up from germline, CDR1 is SGHDN and CDR2 is FVKESK. CDR3 size: 14 residues. Trimming cost V 6 bases and J 5 bases, with 16 bases left between them. In nucleotides, the CDR3 is TGTGCCAGCAGACCTACTGGGGGATTTACTGAAGCTTTCTTT. It is translated as CASRPTGGFTEAFF.

This chain connects TRBV27 to TRBJ2-7, with unresolved D. Germline V gene data show CDR1 as MNHEY and CDR2 as SMNVEV (reference sequence). CDR3 size: 13 residues. Trimming pared 5 bases from V and 1 base from J, leaving 9 bases between. The CDR3 is CASSPLGSYEQYF. In DNA form, the CDR3 reads TGTGCCAGCAGTCCGTTGGGGTCCTACGAGCAGTACTTC.

The V call is TRBV28, the J call TRBJ2-3; 8 positions match TRBD2. The V gene end was trimmed by 7 bases and the J gene end by 4 bases; junction bases not matched to a gene: 13. Germline-derived CDR1 and CDR2 are MDHEN and SYDVKM. The CDR3 has 16 amino acids. The CDR3 bases are TGTGCCAGCATGTCGGGAGGGCCTATTATCGCAGATACGCAGTATTTT. Its translation is CASMSGGPIIADTQYF.

The rearrangement joins TRBV4-1 to TRBJ2-6, with no clear D. Germline values: CDR1 MGHRA, CDR2 YSYEKL. Trimming removed 1 base at V and 1 base at J, with 8 bases between. CDR3 length equals 16 residues. CDR3: CASSQVVGSGANVLTF. CDR3 in DNA: TGCGCCAGCAGCCAAGTGGTAGGGTCTGGGGCCAACGTCCTGACTTTC.

Written as DNA, the CDR3 is TGCGCCAGCAGCCCCCCCGGGAGGAGGTCGGGGAATGAGCAGTTCTTC. Residues: CASSPPGRRSGNEQFF. The chain carries TRBV4-1 and TRBJ2-1; 7 bases align to TRBD2. V lost 4 bases, J lost 7 bases, and 13 bases stayed unmatched. This CDR3 spans 16 amino acids. Germline loops: CDR1 MGHRA, CDR2 YSYEKL.

This clone was detected once. This rearrangement joins TRBV3-1 (or the pseudogene TRBV3-2) to TRBJ2-3; 7 positions match TRBD2. The CDR3 covers 14 residues. CDR1 LGHDT and CDR2 YNNKEL come from the germline V gene (reference sequence). Trimming removed 6 bases from V and 1 base from J; junction bases left unmatched: 4. In DNA form, the CDR3 reads TGTGCCAGCAGGCGGGGGTACGGCACAGATACGCAGTATTTT. Its translation: CASRRGYGTDTQYF.

V gene TRBV6-5 combines with J gene TRBJ1-2, with D hard to call. Trimming shortened V by 2 bases and J by 2 bases, and 6 bases separated the two germline ends. The germline gives CDR1 MNHEY, CDR2 SVGAGI. This CDR3 has 13 amino acids. For the CDR3, the DNA is TGTGCCAGCAGTTACGGAGAAAACTATGGCTACACCTTC. Protein sequence: CASSYGENYGYTF.

This clone was seen just once. This chain uses TRBV6-2 or TRBV6-3 with TRBJ1-2; D ambiguous. The length of the CDR3 is 15 residues. The germline V and J ends were trimmed by 2 bases and 7 bases, with 17 bases remaining between them. Germline-derived CDR1 and CDR2 are MNHEY and SVGEGT. The CDR3: CASSYTARSQSGYTF. The CDR3 coding sequence is TGTGCCAGCAGTTACACTGCACGATCACAATCTGGCTACACCTTC.

The CDR3 region has the DNA TGTGCCAGCAGCCCCACCCGGGACAGGCCATCCTATGGCTACACCTTC. Amino acids: CASSPTRDRPSYGYTF. The genes are TRBV11-2 and TRBJ1-2; 8 bases agree with TRBD1. This CDR3 has 16 residues. With 5 bases clipped from V and 4 bases from J, the junction kept 12 bases outside the gene matches. Germline V CDR1 and CDR2: SGHAT, FQNNGV.

The CDR3 sequence is CASSETGRTLSETQYF. For the CDR3, the DNA is TGTGCCAGCAGTGAAACTGGCAGGACCTTATCAGAGACCCAGTACTTC. The chain links TRBV25-1 to TRBJ2-5; unclear D gene. Germline lookup yields CDR1 MGHDK and CDR2 SYGVNS. The CDR3 covers 16 residues. Trimming took off 2 bases at V and 4 bases at J, with 17 bases between the two ends.

V usage is TRBV29-1 and J usage is TRBJ2-1, with TRBD2 matching 8 bases. Per germline, CDR1 SQVTM and CDR2 ANQGSEA. Unmatched junction bases numbered 7, after V lost 6 bases and J lost 9 bases. This CDR3 is 12 amino acids long. The CDR3, as DNA: TGCAGCGTGCCGGGGGGGCCCTCTGAGCAGTTCTTC. This sequence encodes CSVPGGPSEQFF.

The V gene is TRBV5-1, the J gene TRBJ2-1; D remains ambiguous. The CDR3 length is 15 residues. CDR1 is SGHRS and CDR2 is YFSETQ in the germline V gene. The V end lost 1 base, the J end lost 0 bases, and 8 bases lay between the germline ends. CDR3 residues: CASSLLGYSYNEQFF. The CDR3 region has the DNA TGCGCCAGCAGCTTGTTGGGCTACTCCTACAATGAGCAGTTCTTC.

V gene TRBV5-1 combines with J gene TRBJ2-3; the D gene is possibly TRBD2 (6 bases). V dropped 5 bases and J dropped 8 bases, with 18 bases sitting between them. Germline CDR1 is SGHRS and CDR2 is YFSETQ. The CDR3 consists of 14 residues. The CDR3 here is CASRPTSATGTQYF. The CDR3 DNA sequence: TGCGCCAGCAGACCGACTAGTGCGACGGGTACGCAGTATTTT.

The gene calls are TRBV10-3 and TRBJ2-7, with TRBD1 matching over 7 bases. There are 15 residues in the CDR3. Germline V gene lookup returns CDR1 ENHRY and CDR2 SYGVKD. J gave up 2 bases and V 2 bases, and 6 bases lay outside the gene matches. DNA for the CDR3: TGTGCCATCAGTGAGGCCACAGGGGATGCCTACGAGCAGTACGTC. It yields the protein CAISEATGDAYEQYV.

This clone appeared a single time. Here the CDR3 DNA reads TGTGCCAGCAGCCCGGGACAGGGTTGGTATGGCTACACCTTC. Translation: CASSPGQGWYGYTF. V and J are TRBV5-5 and TRBJ1-2; TRBD1 agrees at 9 bases. The ends lost 4 bases at V and 5 bases at J; junction bases unmatched: 6. CDR3 length: 14 residues. Germline values: CDR1 SGHKS, CDR2 YYEKEE (reference sequence).

This clone was recorded only once. The rearrangement joins TRBV5-6 to TRBJ1-6, with D possibly being TRBD1 (5 bases). The germline V gene has CDR1 SGHDT and CDR2 YYEEEE. V was cut by 4 bases and J by 6 bases, with 14 bases left in between. This CDR3 has 15 amino acids. CDR3 in amino acids: CASSLPGRTNSPLHF. As DNA, the CDR3 is TGTGCCAGCAGCCTCCCGGGACGGACTAATTCACCCCTCCACTTT.

The rearrangement joins TRBV25-1 to TRBJ1-2; the D is unclear. V was trimmed by 3 bases and J by 1 base, leaving 9 bases between them. The germline V gene has CDR1 MGHDK and CDR2 SYGVNS. This CDR3 is built from 14 residues. Here the CDR3 DNA reads TGTGCCAGCAGTGAGCCGGGCATTAACTATGGCTACACCTTC. It yields the protein CASSEPGINYGYTF.

The V and J genes are TRBV11-2 and TRBJ2-2; 9 positions match TRBD2. Germline lookup yields CDR1 SGHAT and CDR2 FQNNGV. This CDR3 is 17 amino acids long. Losses at the gene ends were 2 bases for V and 2 bases for J; bases not matched to a gene: 6. The CDR3 is CASSLLLAGDNTGELFF. CDR3 bases: TGTGCCAGCAGCTTATTATTAGCGGGGGACAACACCGGGGAGCTGTTTTTT.

Only one count was recorded for this clone. The chain combines TRBV7-8 with TRBJ1-5; 7 bases fit TRBD1. V shed 5 bases and J 1 base; nucleotides not matched to a gene: 8. Germline loops: CDR1 SGHVS, CDR2 FQNEAQ. The CDR3 length is 16 residues. The CDR3 nucleotides are TGTGCCAGCAGCCCAGGGGGGGGCGTGAGCAATCAGCCCCAGCATTTT. It yields the protein CASSPGGGVSNQPQHF.

The chain is built from TRBV28 and TRBJ1-2; D remains ambiguous. V lost 6 bases, J lost 6 bases, and 26 bases lay in between. This CDR3 is built from 17 residues. CDR1 is MDHEN and CDR2 is SYDVKM in the germline V gene. CDR3 residues: CASSHPPPMSGEHGYTF. CDR3 nucleotides: TGTGCCAGCAGCCACCCTCCCCCGATGAGTGGGGAGCATGGCTACACCTTC.

This clone was seen more than once but under ten times. The V gene is TRBV7-8, the J gene TRBJ1-1; D call uncertain. The germline CDR1 and CDR2 sequences are SGHVS and FQNEAQ. Trimming removed 5 bases at V and 0 bases at J, with 7 bases between. The CDR3 covers 13 residues. The CDR3 region has the DNA TGTGCCAGCAGCGCAACACTGAACACTGAAGCTTTCTTT. Translating gives CASSATLNTEAFF.

The chain has TRBV6-5 and TRBJ2-6; D is unclear. From germline, CDR1 is MNHEY and CDR2 SVGAGI. This CDR3 is built from 12 residues. V was shortened by 7 bases and J by 1 base, with 2 bases between the two germline ends. In nucleotides, the CDR3 is TGTGCCAGCAAGTCTGGGGCCAACGTCCTGACTTTC. This sequence encodes CASKSGANVLTF.

The chain couples TRBV12-3 or TRBV12-4 to TRBJ2-7; D uncertain. Trimming cost V 6 bases and J 2 bases, with 11 bases left between them. The CDR3 sequence is 13 residues long. CDR3 sequence: CASSPDGPYEQYF. CDR3 DNA sequence: TGTGCCAGCAGCCCCGACGGTCCCTACGAGCAGTACTTC.

This rearrangement joins TRBV19 to TRBJ2-1; 10 bases agree with TRBD2. V gave up 5 bases and J gave up 2 bases; unmatched junction bases: 3. The CDR3 sequence is 15 residues long. Per germline, CDR1 LNHDA and CDR2 SQIVND (reference sequence). CDR3 in amino acids: CASSASGGAYNEQFF. The CDR3 DNA reads TGTGCCAGTAGTGCGAGCGGGGGGGCCTACAATGAGCAGTTCTTC.